This T cell receptor (beta chain) was retrieved from a study of breast tumors, draining lymph nodes, adjacent tissues. V shed 1 base and J shed 5 bases, with 10 bases lying between them. The germline V gene encodes CDR1 SGHTA and CDR2 FQGNSA. The CDR3 is made up of 14 amino acids. Many counts were recorded for this clonotype. One entry per CDR3 protein, called by TCRdb with MiXCR from the multiplex PCR reads. The sample has about 270,000 distinct CDR3 sequences, over 30% seen once. Axillary draining lymph nodes of breast cancer patients supplied the node samples. The TCR comes from a female donor with breast cancer. Some clones in this sample may be carry-over from other donors' samples. The sequencing sample was made of axillary lymph node tissue. J is TRBJ2-3 and V is TRBV7-2; D is unclear. In DNA, the CDR3 is TGTGCCAGCAGCTTAGGCGGATCACAAGATACGCAGTATTTT. This translates into CASSLGGSQDTQYF.